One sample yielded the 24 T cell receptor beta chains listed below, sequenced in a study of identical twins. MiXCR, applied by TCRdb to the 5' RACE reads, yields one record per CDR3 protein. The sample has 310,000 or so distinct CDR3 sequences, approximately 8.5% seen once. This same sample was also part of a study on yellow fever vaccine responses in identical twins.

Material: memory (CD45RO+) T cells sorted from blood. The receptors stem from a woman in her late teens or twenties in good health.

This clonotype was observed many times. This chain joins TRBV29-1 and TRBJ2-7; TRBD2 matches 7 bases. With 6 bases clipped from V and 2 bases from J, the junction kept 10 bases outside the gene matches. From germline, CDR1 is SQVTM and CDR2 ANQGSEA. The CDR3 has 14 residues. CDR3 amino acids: CSVQGLAATYEQYF. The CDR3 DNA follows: TGCAGCGTCCAAGGGCTAGCGGCTACCTACGAGCAGTACTTC.

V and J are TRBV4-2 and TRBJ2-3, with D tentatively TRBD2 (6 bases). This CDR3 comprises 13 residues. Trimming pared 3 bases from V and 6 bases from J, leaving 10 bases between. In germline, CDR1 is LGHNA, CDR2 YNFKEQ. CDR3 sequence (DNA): TGTGCCAGCAGCCAGAGGGCGGGGGATACGCAGTATTTT. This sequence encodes CASSQRAGDTQYF.

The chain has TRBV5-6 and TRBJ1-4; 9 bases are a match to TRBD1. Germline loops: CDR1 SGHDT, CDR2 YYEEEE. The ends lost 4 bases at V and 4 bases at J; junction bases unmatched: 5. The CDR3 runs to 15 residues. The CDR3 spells CASSRDRVRNEKLFF. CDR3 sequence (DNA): TGTGCCAGCAGCCGGGACAGGGTCCGTAATGAAAAACTGTTTTTT. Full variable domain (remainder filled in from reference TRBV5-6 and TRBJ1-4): DAGVTQSPTHLIKTRGQQVTLRCSPKSGHDTVSWYQQALGQGPQFIFQYYEEEERQRGNFPDRFSGHQFPNYSSELNVNALLLGDSALYLCASSRDRVRNEKLFFGSGTQLSVL.

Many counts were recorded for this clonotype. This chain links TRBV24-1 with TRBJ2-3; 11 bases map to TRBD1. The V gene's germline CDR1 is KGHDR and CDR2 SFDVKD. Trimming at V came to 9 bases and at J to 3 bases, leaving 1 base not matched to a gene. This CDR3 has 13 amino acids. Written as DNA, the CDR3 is TGTGCCACCCGGGACAGGGGGACAGATACGCAGTATTTT. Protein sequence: CATRDRGTDTQYF.

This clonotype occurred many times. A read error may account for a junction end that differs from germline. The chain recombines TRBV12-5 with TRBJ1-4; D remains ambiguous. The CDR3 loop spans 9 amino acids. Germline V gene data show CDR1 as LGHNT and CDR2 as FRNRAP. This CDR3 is CASGSGLSF. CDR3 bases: TGTGCTAGTGGTTCTGGACTATCTTTT.

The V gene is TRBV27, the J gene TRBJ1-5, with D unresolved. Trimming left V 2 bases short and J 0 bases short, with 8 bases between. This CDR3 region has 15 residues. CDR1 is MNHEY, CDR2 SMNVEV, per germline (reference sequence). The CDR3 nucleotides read TGTGCCAGCAGTTTACGGGCGGCTAGCAATCAGCCCCAGCATTTT. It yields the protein CASSLRAASNQPQHF.

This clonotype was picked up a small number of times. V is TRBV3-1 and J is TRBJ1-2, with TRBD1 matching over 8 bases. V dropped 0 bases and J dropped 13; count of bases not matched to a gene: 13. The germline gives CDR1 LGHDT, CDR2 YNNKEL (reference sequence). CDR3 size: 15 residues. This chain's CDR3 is CASSQDTGQGGGVTF. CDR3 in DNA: TGTGCCAGCAGCCAAGACACCGGACAGGGCGGGGGAGTCACCTTC.

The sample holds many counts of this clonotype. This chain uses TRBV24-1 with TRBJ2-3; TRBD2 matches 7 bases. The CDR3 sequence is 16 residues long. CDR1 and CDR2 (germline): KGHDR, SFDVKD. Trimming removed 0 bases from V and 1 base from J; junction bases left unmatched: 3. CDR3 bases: TGTGCCACCAGTGATTTGGTGGCGGGGGGCACAGATACGCAGTATTTT. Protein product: CATSDLVAGGTDTQYF.

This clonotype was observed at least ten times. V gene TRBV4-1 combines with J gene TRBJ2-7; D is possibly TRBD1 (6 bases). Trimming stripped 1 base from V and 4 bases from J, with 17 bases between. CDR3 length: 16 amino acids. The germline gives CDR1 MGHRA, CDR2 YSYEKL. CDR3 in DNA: TGCGCCAGCAGCCAAGTTACAGGGAAGGGGAGATACGAGCAGTACTTC. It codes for CASSQVTGKGRYEQYF.

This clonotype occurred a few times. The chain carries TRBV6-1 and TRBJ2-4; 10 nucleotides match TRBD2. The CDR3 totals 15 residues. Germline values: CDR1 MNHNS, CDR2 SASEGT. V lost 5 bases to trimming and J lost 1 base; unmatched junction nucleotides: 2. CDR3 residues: CASSLAGEAKNIQYF. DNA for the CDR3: TGTGCCAGCAGTCTAGCGGGAGAGGCCAAAAACATTCAGTACTTC.

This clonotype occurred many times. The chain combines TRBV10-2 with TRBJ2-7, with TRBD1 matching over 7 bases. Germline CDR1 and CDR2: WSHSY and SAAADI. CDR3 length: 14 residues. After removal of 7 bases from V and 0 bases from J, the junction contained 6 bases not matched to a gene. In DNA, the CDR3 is TGCGCCAGCACGGACAGGTATAGCTCCTACGAGCAGTACGTC. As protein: CASTDRYSSYEQYV.

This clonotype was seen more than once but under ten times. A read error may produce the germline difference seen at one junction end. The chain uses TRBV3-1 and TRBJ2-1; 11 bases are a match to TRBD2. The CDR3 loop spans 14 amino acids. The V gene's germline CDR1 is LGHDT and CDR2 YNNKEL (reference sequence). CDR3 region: CASSLGVAGGPDLF. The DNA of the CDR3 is TGTGCCAGCAGCCTCGGGGTAGCGGGAGGGCCGGATCTCTTC.

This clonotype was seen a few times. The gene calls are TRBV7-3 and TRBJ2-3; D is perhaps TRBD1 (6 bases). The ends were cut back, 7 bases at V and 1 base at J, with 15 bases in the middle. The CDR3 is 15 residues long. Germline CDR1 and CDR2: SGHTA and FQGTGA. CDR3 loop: CASTQNTGRTDTQYF. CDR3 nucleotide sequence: TGTGCCAGCACCCAAAACACAGGGCGCACAGATACGCAGTATTTT. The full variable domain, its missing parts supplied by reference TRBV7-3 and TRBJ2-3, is GAGVSQTPSNKVTEKGKYVELRCDPISGHTALYWYRQSLGQGPEFLIYFQGTGAADDSGLPNDRFFAVRPEGSVSTLKIQRTERGDSAVYLCASTQNTGRTDTQYFGPGTRLTVL.

Written as DNA, the CDR3 is TGTGCCAGCAGTGGCTCCGCCCGGGACAGGGGGCAGCGGATTCAGTACTTC. It specifies CASSGSARDRGQRIQYF. The V and J genes are TRBV25-1 and TRBJ2-4; 12 positions agree with TRBD1. This CDR3 region has 17 residues. Germline CDR1 and CDR2: MGHDK and SYGVNS. J lost 10 bases, V lost 4 bases, and 14 bases had no gene match.

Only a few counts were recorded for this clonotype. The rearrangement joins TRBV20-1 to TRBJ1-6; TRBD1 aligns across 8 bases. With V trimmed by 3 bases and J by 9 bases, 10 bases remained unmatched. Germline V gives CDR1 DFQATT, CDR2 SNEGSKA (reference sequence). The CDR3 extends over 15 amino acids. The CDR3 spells CSASLGGQGSSPLHF. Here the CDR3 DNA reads TGCAGTGCTAGTTTGGGCGGACAGGGTAGTTCACCCCTCCACTTT.

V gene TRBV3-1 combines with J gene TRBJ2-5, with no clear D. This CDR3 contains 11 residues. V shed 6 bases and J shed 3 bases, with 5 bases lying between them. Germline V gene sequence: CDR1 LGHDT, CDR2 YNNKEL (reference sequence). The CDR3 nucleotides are TGTGCCAGCAGGAAAGAAGAGACCCAGTACTTC. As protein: CASRKEETQYF.

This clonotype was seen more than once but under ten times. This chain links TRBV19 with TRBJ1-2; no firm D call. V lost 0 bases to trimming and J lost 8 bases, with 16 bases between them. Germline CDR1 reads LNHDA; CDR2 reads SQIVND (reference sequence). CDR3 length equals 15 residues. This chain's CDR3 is CASSIDADKVWGYTF. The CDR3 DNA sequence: TGTGCCAGTAGTATAGACGCCGACAAAGTCTGGGGCTACACCTTC. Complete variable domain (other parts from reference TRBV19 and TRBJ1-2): DGGITQSPKYLFRKEGQNVTLSCEQNLNHDAMYWYRQDPGQGLRLIYYSQIVNDFQKGDIAEGYSVSREKKESFPLTVTSAQKNPTAFYLCASSIDADKVWGYTFGSGTRLTVV.

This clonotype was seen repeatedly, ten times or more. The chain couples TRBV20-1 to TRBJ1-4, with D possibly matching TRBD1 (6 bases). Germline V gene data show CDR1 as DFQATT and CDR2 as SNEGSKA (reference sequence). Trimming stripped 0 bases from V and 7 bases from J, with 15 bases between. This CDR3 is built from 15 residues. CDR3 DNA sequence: TGCAGTGCTAGAGATTGGGGGGCGGAGGCTGAAAAACTGTTTTTT. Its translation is CSARDWGAEAEKLFF.

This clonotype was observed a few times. DNA for the CDR3: TGCGCCAGCAGCCAAAGGGCAACGGACAGGGGGCCTTACAATGAGCAGTTCTTC. Its translation is CASSQRATDRGPYNEQFF. The V and J genes are TRBV4-1 and TRBJ2-1; 11 bases line up with TRBD1. V shed 2 bases and J 4 bases; nucleotides not matched to a gene: 10. The CDR3 totals 18 residues. Germline CDR1 and CDR2: MGHRA and YSYEKL.

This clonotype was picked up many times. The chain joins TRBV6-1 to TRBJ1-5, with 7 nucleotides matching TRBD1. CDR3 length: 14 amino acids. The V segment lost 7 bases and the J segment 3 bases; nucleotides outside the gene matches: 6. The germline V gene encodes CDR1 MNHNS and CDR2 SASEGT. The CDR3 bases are TGTGCCAGCACCCCGACAGGGCCCAATCAGCCCCAGCATTTT. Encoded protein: CASTPTGPNQPQHF.

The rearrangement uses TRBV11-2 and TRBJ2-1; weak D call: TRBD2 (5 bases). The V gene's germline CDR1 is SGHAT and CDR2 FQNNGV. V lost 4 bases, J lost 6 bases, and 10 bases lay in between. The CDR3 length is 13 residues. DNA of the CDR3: TGTGCCAGCAGCTCGGGAAGATCCAATGAGCAGTTCTTC. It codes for CASSSGRSNEQFF.

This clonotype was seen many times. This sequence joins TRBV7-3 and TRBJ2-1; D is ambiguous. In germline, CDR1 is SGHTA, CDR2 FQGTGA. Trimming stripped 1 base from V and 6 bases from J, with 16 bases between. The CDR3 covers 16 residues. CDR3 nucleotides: TGTGCCAGCAGCTTAATTCTCACAAAAAAAAGCAATGAGCAGTTCTTC. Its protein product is CASSLILTKKSNEQFF.

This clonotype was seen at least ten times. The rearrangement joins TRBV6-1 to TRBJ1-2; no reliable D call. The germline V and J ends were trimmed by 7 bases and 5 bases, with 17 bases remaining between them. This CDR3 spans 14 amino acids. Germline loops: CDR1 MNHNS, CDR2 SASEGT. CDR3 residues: CASTPVGRSYGYTF. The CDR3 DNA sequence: TGTGCCAGCACCCCGGTAGGGAGGTCTTATGGCTACACCTTC.

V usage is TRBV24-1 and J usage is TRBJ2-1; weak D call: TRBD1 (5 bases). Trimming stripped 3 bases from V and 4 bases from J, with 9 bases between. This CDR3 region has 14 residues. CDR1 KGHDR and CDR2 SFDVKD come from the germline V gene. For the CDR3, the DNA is TGTGCCACCAGTGATCCGGACAATTACAATGAGCAGTTCTTC. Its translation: CATSDPDNYNEQFF.